These 27 T cell receptor beta chains share one sample of origin, sequenced in a study of blood T cell repertoires in COVID-19. TCRdb's copy holds only in-frame clones and misses some; the assay was immunoSEQ multiplex PCR. The sample records 100,000 to 150,000 clones, approximately 85% being singletons. Input material: peripheral blood. These receptors came from a woman aged 80 or over with COVID-19, enrolled during active disease.

This clone was counted a few times. V is TRBV27 and J is TRBJ2-7, with a tentative D call TRBD2 (5 bases). CDR1 and CDR2 from the germline V gene are MNHEY and SMNVEV (reference sequence). The CDR3 has 14 amino acids. Trimming took 4 bases from V and 0 from J, leaving 10 bases between them. DNA for the CDR3: TGTGCCAGCAGTTCCCGGACTGGCTCCTACGAGCAGTACTTC. It codes for CASSSRTGSYEQYF.

The genes are TRBV3-1 (or the pseudogene TRBV3-2) and TRBJ1-4; D is uncertain. V was shortened by 0 bases and J by 3 bases, with 11 bases between the two germline ends. The CDR3 contains 16 residues. Germline V CDR1 and CDR2: LGHDT, YNNKEL (reference sequence). The CDR3 reads CASSQDTWPSNEKLFF. CDR3 in DNA: TGTGCCAGCAGCCAAGATACGTGGCCGTCTAATGAAAAACTGTTTTTT.

The chain combines TRBV2 with TRBJ2-1; 7 bases fit TRBD2. V lost 2 bases and J lost 7; bases outside the gene matches: 11. Germline V lookup: CDR1 SNHLY, CDR2 FYNNEI. The CDR3 length is 16 residues. DNA for the CDR3: TGTGCCAGCAGTGAACTGGGAGCGGGAAGGTTGAATGAGCAGTTCTTC. Its translation: CASSELGAGRLNEQFF. The full variable domain, rest sourced from reference TRBV2 and TRBJ2-1, is EPEVTQTPSHQVTQMGQEVILRCVPISNHLYFYWYRQILGQKVEFLVSFYNNEISEKSEIFDDQFSVERPDGSNFTLKIRSTKLEDSAMYFCASSELGAGRLNEQFFGPGTRLTVL.

The chain combines TRBV24-1 with TRBJ2-1; 9 bases agree with TRBD1. CDR1 is KGHDR and CDR2 is SFDVKD in the germline V gene. The ends lost 4 bases at V and 6 bases at J; junction bases unmatched: 9. The CDR3 has 16 residues. The CDR3: CATSEPPGQGTNEQFF. The CDR3 DNA reads TGTGCCACCAGTGAGCCACCGGGACAGGGAACCAATGAGCAGTTCTTC.

V gene TRBV10-3 combines with J gene TRBJ2-3; weak D call: TRBD1 (5 bases). Deletions cut 5 bases from V and 0 bases from J, with 15 bases between. CDR1 ENHRY and CDR2 SYGVKD come from the germline V gene. The CDR3 consists of 16 residues. The DNA for the CDR3 is TGTGCCATCAGTCCTGCCAGGGCGTCTAGCACAGATACGCAGTATTTT. As protein: CAISPARASSTDTQYF.

V and J are TRBV11-3 and TRBJ2-1; D is uncertain. CDR1 SGHNT and CDR2 YENEEA come from the germline V gene. The CDR3 is 14 residues long. V was cut by 1 base and J by 1 base, with 5 bases left in between. This chain's CDR3 is CASSLVGSYNEQFF. The CDR3 nucleotides read TGTGCCAGCAGCTTAGTCGGGTCCTACAATGAGCAGTTCTTC. The variable domain in full, completed from reference TRBV11-3 and TRBJ2-1, reads EAGVVQSPRYKIIEKKQPVAFWCNPISGHNTLYWYLQNLGQGPELLIRYENEEAVDDSQLPKDRFSAERLKGVDSTLKIQPAELGDSAVYLCASSLVGSYNEQFFGPGTRLTVL.

Here the CDR3 reads CASRRERQETQYF. CDR3 in DNA: TGCGCCAGCAGAAGGGAGCGGCAAGAGACCCAGTACTTC. The rearrangement uses TRBV5-1 and TRBJ2-5; possibly TRBD2 for D (5 bases). Deletions cut 5 bases from V and 2 bases from J, with 10 bases between. This CDR3 region has 13 residues. Germline CDR1 SGHRS, CDR2 YFSETQ.

The chain has TRBV7-2 and TRBJ1-5; 9 nucleotides match TRBD1. The length of the CDR3 is 15 residues. Germline V gene data show CDR1 as SGHTA and CDR2 as FQGNSA. The ends lost 5 bases at V and 5 bases at J; junction bases unmatched: 7. CDR3 residues: CASSLRTGADQPQHF. CDR3 nucleotide sequence: TGTGCCAGCAGCCTTAGGACAGGGGCCGATCAGCCCCAGCATTTT.

The chain recombines TRBV4-2 with TRBJ2-2; 9 bases agree with TRBD2. CDR1 is LGHNA and CDR2 is YNFKEQ in the germline V gene. The trim removed 3 bases at V and 5 bases at J, leaving 7 bases unmatched. The CDR3 sequence is 16 residues long. Here the CDR3 reads CASSQHLAGWTGELFF. The CDR3 nucleotides read TGTGCCAGCAGCCAGCATCTAGCGGGGTGGACCGGGGAGCTGTTTTTT.

This chain joins TRBV3-1 (or the pseudogene TRBV3-2) and TRBJ2-7; D call uncertain. This CDR3 is 13 amino acids long. The germline V gene has CDR1 LGHDT and CDR2 YNNKEL (reference sequence). Trimming left V 0 bases short and J 4 bases short, with 7 bases between. The CDR3: CASSQDARYEQYF. DNA of the CDR3: TGTGCCAGCAGCCAAGATGCCAGGTACGAGCAGTACTTC.

Written as DNA, the CDR3 is TGTGCCAGCAGCTTAGCGGGACAGGCCACCTACGAGCAGTACTTC. Protein: CASSLAGQATYEQYF. The V call is TRBV7-2, the J call TRBJ2-7, with 8 bases fitting TRBD1. Trimming at V came to 0 bases and at J to 2 bases, leaving 3 bases not matched to a gene. This CDR3 comprises 15 residues. CDR1 and CDR2 from the germline V gene are SGHTA and FQGNSA.

The chain links TRBV28 to TRBJ1-1, with 8 bases identical to TRBD1. The CDR3 runs to 15 residues. V was pared by 3 bases and J by 3 bases, with 6 bases of the junction left unmatched. The germline gives CDR1 MDHEN, CDR2 SYDVKM. The CDR3 sequence is CASSLGRGLDTEAFF. The CDR3 DNA reads TGTGCCAGCAGTTTGGGCAGGGGGCTGGACACTGAAGCTTTCTTT.

The V gene is TRBV9, the J gene TRBJ2-2; maybe TRBD1 (5 bases). Germline CDR1 is SGDLS and CDR2 is YYNGEE. This CDR3 spans 15 amino acids. The V gene lost 7 bases and the J gene lost 1 base, with 14 bases spanning the gap. The DNA for the CDR3 is TGTGCCAGCGGAGACAGAGGATTGAACACCGGGGAGCTGTTTTTT. Its translation is CASGDRGLNTGELFF.

This clone was seen a single time. This rearrangement joins TRBV5-5 to TRBJ1-4; unclear D gene. Germline V gene lookup returns CDR1 SGHKS and CDR2 YYEKEE (reference sequence). Trimming removed 0 bases at V and 5 bases at J, with 8 bases between. The CDR3 runs 14 residues. CDR3 DNA sequence: TGTGCCAGCAGCTTGGGTCCGGGGAATGAAAAACTGTTTTTT. Amino acids: CASSLGPGNEKLFF.

The chain recombines TRBV25-1 with TRBJ2-1; D unresolved. V was trimmed by 1 base and J by 10 bases, leaving 5 bases between them. CDR3 length: 11 amino acids. Germline V CDR1 and CDR2: MGHDK, SYGVNS. CDR3 sequence (DNA): TGTGCCAGCAGTGAATTCAGGGAGCAGTTCTTC. This gives the protein CASSEFREQFF.

V is TRBV28 and J is TRBJ2-3, with TRBD2 identical over 8 bases. CDR1 MDHEN and CDR2 SYDVKM come from the germline V gene. This CDR3 has 15 residues. Trimming cost V 6 bases and J 3 bases; bases outside gene matches: 8. The CDR3 DNA reads as TGTGCCAGCAGGCAACGGGGCGGGAGGACAGATACGCAGTATTTT. It codes for CASRQRGGRTDTQYF.

V usage is TRBV7-2 and J usage is TRBJ2-3; 11 bases are a match to TRBD2. The germline gives CDR1 SGHTA, CDR2 FQGNSA. The CDR3 has 15 residues. Trimming took 8 bases from V and 4 from J; bases not matched to a gene: 8. CDR3 DNA: TGTGCCAGCGTCAGGCTAGCGGGAGGTGCAGATACGCAGTATTTT. It is translated as CASVRLAGGADTQYF. Together with reference TRBV7-2 and TRBJ2-3, the CDR3 gives the full variable domain: GAGVSQSPSNKVTEKGKDVELRCDPISGHTALYWYRQSLGQGLEFLIYFQGNSAPDKSGLPSDRFSAERTGGSVSTLTIQRTQQEDSAVYLCASVRLAGGADTQYFGPGTRLTVL.

In its sample, this clone was seen once. This chain joins TRBV10-3 and TRBJ2-5; D may be TRBD1 (5 bases). V was pared by 2 bases and J by 0 bases, with 16 bases between. CDR1 ENHRY and CDR2 SYGVKD come from the germline V gene. The CDR3 has 17 amino acids. The CDR3 DNA follows: TGTGCCATCAGTGAGAGGGGAAAGGAAGGGTACCAAGAGACCCAGTACTTC. Translation gives CAISERGKEGYQETQYF.

In its sample, this clone was seen once. This rearrangement joins TRBV5-1 to TRBJ2-3; D may be TRBD1 (8 bases). The CDR3 is 15 amino acids. Trimming cost V 0 bases and J 5 bases, with 13 bases left between them. Germline V gene lookup returns CDR1 SGHRS and CDR2 YFSETQ. The CDR3: CASSLGQGRGDTQYF. The CDR3 coding sequence is TGCGCCAGCAGCTTGGGACAGGGGAGGGGAGATACGCAGTATTTT.

This chain links TRBV10-3 with TRBJ1-2, with 12 positions matching TRBD1. Trimming removed 7 bases from V and 2 bases from J; junction bases left unmatched: 14. CDR1 is ENHRY, CDR2 SYGVKD, per germline. The CDR3 loop spans 18 amino acids. The CDR3 loop reads CAITSGTGGGGLNYGYTF. CDR3 DNA sequence: TGTGCCATCACCTCTGGGACAGGGGGCGGTGGGCTAAACTATGGCTACACCTTC.

The CDR3 sequence: CASSVGQGFEQYF. DNA for the CDR3: TGTGCCAGCAGTGTCGGACAGGGTTTCGAGCAGTACTTC. The chain combines TRBV27 with TRBJ2-7, with TRBD1 matching over 8 bases. CDR1 MNHEY and CDR2 SMNVEV come from the germline V gene (reference sequence). V trimming: 5 bases; J trimming: 6 bases; junction bases outside the gene matches: 6. The CDR3 runs to 13 residues.

This clone was counted between two and nine times. This CDR3 reads CASSLNENQPQHF. The CDR3, as DNA: TGTGCCAGCAGTCTTAATGAGAATCAGCCCCAGCATTTT. The chain couples TRBV28 to TRBJ1-5; D is uncertain. There are 13 residues in the CDR3. The germline CDR1 and CDR2 sequences are MDHEN and SYDVKM. V lost 5 bases and J 4 bases, leaving 9 bases between the germline ends. Complete variable domain (other parts from reference TRBV28 and TRBJ1-5): DVKVTQSSRYLVKRTGEKVFLECVQDMDHENMFWYRQDPGLGLRLIYFSYDVKMKEKGDIPEGYSVSREKKERFSLILESASTNQTSMYLCASSLNENQPQHFGDGTRLSIL.

The J gene is TRBJ1-5, the V gene TRBV19, with D tentatively TRBD1 (6 bases). This CDR3 is 17 amino acids long. Germline loops: CDR1 LNHDA, CDR2 SQIVND (reference sequence). The V end lost 4 bases, the J end lost 3 bases, and 19 bases lay between the germline ends. Written as DNA, the CDR3 is TGTGCCAGTAGTACCCGGGGGGCCACCACCTTCAATCAGCCCCAGCATTTT. This sequence encodes CASSTRGATTFNQPQHF.

The V call is TRBV7-2, the J call TRBJ2-3; D call uncertain. Between the trimmed V and J ends, which lost 1 base and 8 bases, there was a span of 7 bases. Germline V gene lookup returns CDR1 SGHTA and CDR2 FQGNSA. The CDR3 is 12 residues long. The CDR3 loop reads CASSLGAGTQYF. The CDR3 DNA sequence: TGTGCCAGCAGCTTAGGAGCCGGTACGCAGTATTTT.

The chain combines TRBV18 with TRBJ1-6; D is uncertain. The CDR3 contains 14 residues. Germline CDR1 and CDR2: KGHSH and LQKENI. Trimming left V 0 bases short and J 5 bases short, with 5 bases between. The CDR3 loop is CASSPPEHNSPLHF. The CDR3 coding sequence is TGTGCCAGCTCACCACCAGAGCATAATTCACCCCTCCACTTT. Full variable domain (rest looked up from reference TRBV18 and TRBJ1-6): NAGVMQNPRHLVRRRGQEARLRCSPMKGHSHVYWYRQLPEEGLKFMVYLQKENIIDESGMPKERFSAEFPKEGPSILRIQQVVRGDSAAYFCASSPPEHNSPLHFGNGTRLTVT.

The J gene is TRBJ2-6, the V gene TRBV20-1; D may be TRBD1 (6 bases). The CDR3 has 16 residues. Trimming cost V 3 bases and J 0 bases, with 12 bases left between them. The germline gives CDR1 DFQATT, CDR2 SNEGSKA (reference sequence). The DNA of the CDR3 is TGCAGTGCTAGTGTACAGGGCTTCTCTGGGGCCAACGTCCTGACTTTC. Its translation is CSASVQGFSGANVLTF.

This clone has a single count. The CDR3 here is CASSATSADNEQFF. In DNA, the CDR3 is TGTGCCAGCTCAGCGACTAGCGCTGACAATGAGCAGTTCTTC. The rearrangement uses TRBV18 and TRBJ2-1; 8 bases map to TRBD2. Germline assignment: CDR1 KGHSH and CDR2 LQKENI. The CDR3 runs to 14 residues. Trimming cost V 5 bases and J 5 bases; bases outside gene matches: 5.